Listed below are T cell receptor beta chains from one sample, sequenced in a study of regulatory T cells in long-lasting Graves disease. TCRdb analysed the multiplex PCR reads with MiXCR anew, one entry per CDR3 protein. This repertoire shows roughly 500,000 distinct CDR3 sequences, around a fifth found once; its top ten account for roughly 14%. The starting material was peripheral blood mononuclear cells (PBMCs), obtained when the disease was refractory, from a patient treated with antithyroid drugs. These receptors were collected from a female donor with Graves disease. Both conserved end residues are part of each CDR3. The D gene is left open where the match is weak. Clone size is given for some rows only: seen once, a few or many times, or a class if the clone is expanded.

V gene	CDR3 length	clone size	J gene	D gene	CDR3 DNA	CDR3 protein
TRBV2	11	many	TRBJ1-3	.	TGTGCCAGCAGTGAGGGGAACACCATATATTTT	CASSEGNTIYF
TRBV15	11	.	TRBJ1-1	.	TGTGCCACCGCGGGGGACACTGAAGCTTTCTTT	CATAGDTEAFF
TRBV3-1	14	.	TRBJ1-2	TRBD1	TGTGCCAGCAGCCTCCTAGCGACAGGGGAGGGCTACACCTTC	CASSLLATGEGYTF
TRBV27	14	many	TRBJ2-5	.	TGTGCCAGCAGTCCTGGACGGTTACAAGAGACCCAGTACTTC	CASSPGRLQETQYF
TRBV6-2/TRBV6-3	16	few	TRBJ2-7	TRBD1	TGTGCCAGCAGTTACCTGCAGGGGGTCTTTTCCTACGAGCAGTACTTC	CASSYLQGVFSYEQYF
TRBV7-6	14	.	TRBJ2-5	.	TGTGCCAGCAGCTTAGATGGGCTAGAAGAGACCCAGTACTTC	CASSLDGLEETQYF
TRBV18	14	.	TRBJ1-5	.	TGTGCCAGCTCACAGGACAGTCAAAATCAGCCCCAGCATTTT	CASSQDSQNQPQHF
TRBV29-1	12	.	TRBJ2-2	.	TGCAGCCTGACAGCGAACACCGGGGAGCTGTTTTTT	CSLTANTGELFF
TRBV5-1	16	many	TRBJ1-1	TRBD1	TGCGCCAGCAGTCCTAGGACAGGGCGATCGAACACTGAAGCTTTCTTT	CASSPRTGRSNTEAFF
TRBV11-2	15	many	TRBJ2-5	.	TGTGCCAGCAGCTTAGGAACCCCGGACCGAGAGACCCAGTACTTC	CASSLGTPDRETQYF
TRBV28	15	many	TRBJ1-4	TRBD1	TGTGCCAGCACCCCTTCGGGACAGGGGAATGAAAAACTGTTTTTT	CASTPSGQGNEKLFF
TRBV5-1	14	few	TRBJ2-7	TRBD2	TGCGCCAGCAGCCCGAGGACTAGCGTCGACGAGCAGTACTTC	CASSPRTSVDEQYF
TRBV20-1	11	few	TRBJ1-5	.	TGCAGTGCCCCCCATGGTTTAGCCCAGCATTTT	CSAPHGLAQHF
TRBV6-1	14	.	TRBJ1-1	.	TGTGCCAGCAGTCCCTGGGGAGTGAACACTGAAGCTTTCTTT	CASSPWGVNTEAFF
TRBV27	15	few	TRBJ1-2	.	TGTGCCAGCAGTCCCTATCCAGGAAGAGGCTATGGCTACACCTTC	CASSPYPGRGYGYTF
TRBV7-8	15	.	TRBJ2-5	TRBD1	TGTGCCAGCAGATACGACAGGGGGAGGCAAGAGACCCAGTACTTC	CASRYDRGRQETQYF
TRBV13	15	many	TRBJ1-4	.	TGTGCCAGCAGCTTAGGTGGGACGTCGGGTGAAAAACTGTTTTTT	CASSLGGTSGEKLFF
TRBV10-3	13	many	TRBJ1-5	.	TGTGCCATCAGTGAGACAGGGAATCAGCCCCAGCATTTT	CAISETGNQPQHF
TRBV12-3/TRBV12-4	17	many	TRBJ1-2	TRBD1	TGTGCCAGCAGTCCAACGAGGCCCGGGACAGTGCTCTATGGCTACACCTTC	CASSPTRPGTVLYGYTF
TRBV6-4	13	.	TRBJ2-7	.	TGTGCCAGTTGGAAGTGGGGGGCCTACGAGCAGTACTTC	CASWKWGAYEQYF
TRBV28	14	many	TRBJ1-4	.	TGTGCCAGCAGCCCTGCCCAGCCAGGAGAAAAACTGTTTTTT	CASSPAQPGEKLFF
TRBV4-2	14	.	TRBJ1-1	.	TGTGCCAGCAGCCAAGGTGTCAGGGCTGACGAAGCTTTCTTT	CASSQGVRADEAFF
TRBV2	13	few	TRBJ2-3	.	TGTGCCAGCTCCGGGACTCGCACAGATACGCAGTATTTT	CASSGTRTDTQYF
TRBV2	16	many	TRBJ2-2	.	TGTGCCAGCAGTCCTCTTGCGGGGTACTCAACCGGGGAGCTGTTTTTT	CASSPLAGYSTGELFF
TRBV10-1	15	few	TRBJ1-5	TRBD1	TGCGCCAGCAGGAACCGGGACAGGGTTGGCCAGCCCCAGCATTTT	CASRNRDRVGQPQHF
TRBV2	13	many	TRBJ1-5	.	TGTGCCAGCACAGCCAGGGAATTTCAGCCCCAGCATTTT	CASTAREFQPQHF